This TCR beta chain was captured by sequencing in a study of T cell repertoires in cytomegalovirus infection. Study details: CMV epitopes used comprised recently identified HLA-C-restricted ones and well-studied HLA-B-restricted ones. Indications of both CMV infection and matching HLA type were provided by public TCR beta signatures. Study results and caveats: There were carriers of CMV plus the relevant HLA, and cumulative public TCR beta family frequency identified them. Predominance within the ex vivo response was attributable to HLA-C-restricted CMV-specific TCR beta clonotypes.

Germline lookup yields CDR1 MNHNS and CDR2 SASEGT. The V gene lost 9 bases and the J gene lost 2 bases, with 1 base spanning the gap. This CDR3 has 10 amino acids. TCRdb re-analysed the reads in MiXCR, keeping a single row per CDR3 protein. The sample yields fewer than 950,000 distinct CDR3 sequences, 30% to 35% seen once. This clonotype was counted a few times. Its antigen is unknown. The TCR was taken from a human donor in good health (CMV status not recorded). Some clones in this sample may be carry-over from other donors' samples. This sequence joins TRBV6-1 and TRBJ2-2; D not certain. The sequencing here drew on cultured CD8+ T cells from PBMCs, taken from culture after CMV antigen stimulation. CDR3 in DNA: TGTGCCAGTAACACCGGGGAGCTGTTTTTT. This codes for CASNTGELFF.